This entry features one TCR beta chain sequence. CDR1 MNHEY and CDR2 SMNVEV come from the germline V gene (reference sequence). The V gene lost 2 bases and the J gene lost 3 bases, with 11 bases spanning the gap. The CDR3 has 14 amino acids. These data come from a study of T cell changes during pregnancy in multiple sclerosis. Measured with immunoSEQ multiplex PCR; TCRdb has only the in-frame clones, and not every one. The repertoire includes about 59,000 clones, around 94% of them detected once, and under 3% sits in the top ten. This receptor was taken from a female donor with multiple sclerosis, enrolled in a pregnancy study. The sequences come from CD8+ T cells from peripheral blood mononuclear cells, collected after pregnancy. The chain uses TRBV27 and TRBJ2-7, with D maybe TRBD2 (5 bases). The CDR3 nucleotides are TGTGCCAGCAGTTTAATGAGCGGAGGCTACGAGCAGTACTTC. It specifies CASSLMSGGYEQYF.